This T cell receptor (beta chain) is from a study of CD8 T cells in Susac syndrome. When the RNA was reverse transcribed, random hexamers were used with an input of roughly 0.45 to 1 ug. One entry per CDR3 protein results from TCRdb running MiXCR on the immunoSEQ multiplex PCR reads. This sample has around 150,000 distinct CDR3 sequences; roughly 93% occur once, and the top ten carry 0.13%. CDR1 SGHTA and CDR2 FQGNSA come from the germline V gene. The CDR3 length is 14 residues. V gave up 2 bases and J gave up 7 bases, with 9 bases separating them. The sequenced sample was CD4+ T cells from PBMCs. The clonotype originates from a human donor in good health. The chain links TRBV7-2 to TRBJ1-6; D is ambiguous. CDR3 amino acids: CASSLPRFNSPLHF. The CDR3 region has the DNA TGTGCCAGCAGCTTACCCCGCTTCAATTCACCCCTCCACTTT.